This TCR beta chain was captured by sequencing in a study of blood T cell repertoires in COVID-19. Turning to the study itself: The study drew acute and convalescent COVID-19 samples from the United States, Italy and Spain. From T cells, B-cell-depleted T cells, or PBMCs came the material, which was cDNA or gDNA.

Produced via immunoSEQ multiplex PCR; TCRdb's table is partial and in-frame only. The repertoire holds roughly 380,000 clones, roughly 80% seen once, with more than 0.85% in the top ten. V was shortened by 8 bases and J by 6 bases, with 19 bases between the two germline ends. Germline assignment: CDR1 SQVTM and CDR2 ANQGSEA. The CDR3 runs 13 residues. This receptor was identified in a human donor with acute or convalescent COVID-19. The donor label of this sample is uncertain. The genes are TRBV29-1 and TRBJ1-2; a possible D gene is TRBD1 (5 bases). Sequenced: peripheral blood. DNA for the CDR3: TGCAGCATTAAAGCGCCAGGGTGGCATGGCTACACCTTC. Translated: CSIKAPGWHGYTF.